This T cell receptor (beta chain) was captured in a study of blood T cell repertoires in COVID-19. For the study at large: Acute and convalescent COVID-19 specimens originated in the United States, Italy and Spain. PBMCs, B-cell-depleted T cells, or T cells were the source of the cDNA or gDNA that made up the material.

CDR3 length equals 16 residues. Authors' analysis steps: Quantification of nucleated cells was approximated via reference gene primer amplification. Some clones are missing from TCRdb's copy, which holds only in-frame ones; the method was immunoSEQ multiplex PCR. Clone size and the V and J calls come from that table; the DNA yielded D and trimming. The data show around 140,000 clones, about 76% seen once. The sample consisted of peripheral blood. The chain combines TRBV21-1 with TRBJ1-3. TRBV21-1 is listed as a pseudogene. This TCR was recovered from a woman aged 55 to 70 with active or convalescent COVID-19. CDR3 DNA sequence: TGTGCCAGCAGCAAAGGAGACCTACGGAGTGGAAACACCATATATTTT. As protein: CASSKGDLRSGNTIYF.